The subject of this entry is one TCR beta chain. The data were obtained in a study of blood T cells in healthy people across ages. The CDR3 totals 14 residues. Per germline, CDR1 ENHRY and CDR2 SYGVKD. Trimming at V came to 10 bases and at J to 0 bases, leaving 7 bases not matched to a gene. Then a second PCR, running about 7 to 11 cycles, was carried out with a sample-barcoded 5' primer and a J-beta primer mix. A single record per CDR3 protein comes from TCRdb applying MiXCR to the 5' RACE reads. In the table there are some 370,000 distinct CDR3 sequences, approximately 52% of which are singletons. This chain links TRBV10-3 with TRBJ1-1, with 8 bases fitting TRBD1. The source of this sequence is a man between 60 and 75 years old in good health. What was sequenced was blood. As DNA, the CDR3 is TGTGCCACCCGGGACAGGCCAATGAACACTGAAGCTTTCTTT. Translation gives CATRDRPMNTEAFF.